One and the same sample provided the 24 T cell receptor beta chains below, sequenced in a study of blood T cell repertoires in COVID-19 (dated by TCRdb to about 2020). Libraries were built with the immunoSEQ multiplex PCR assay. The clones in this table, taken by TCRdb from immuneACCESS, are in-frame only. Not every clone is retained; where verified, under half of the shortfall comes from an unresolved V gene, and the cause of the rest is unknown. Within this sample are nearly 50,000 clones, with approximately 87% of them counted one time only. The top ten clones comprise under 6% of the sample. Sequencing input: peripheral blood. These receptors all come from a woman aged 55-75 years with acute or convalescent COVID-19.

Only one count was recorded for this clone. The chain uses TRBV9 and TRBJ2-6; the D gene is possibly TRBD1 (5 bases). The V end lost 3 bases, the J end lost 4 bases, and 20 bases lay between the germline ends. This CDR3 has 18 amino acids. Per germline, CDR1 SGDLS and CDR2 YYNGEE. Here the CDR3 DNA reads TGTGCCAGCAGCGGGGGCGCCAACCGGTCGTCCGGGGCCAACGTCCTGACTTTC. Translating it yields CASSGGANRSSGANVLTF.

The J gene is TRBJ1-1, the V gene TRBV7-8, with 10 bases aligning to TRBD1. The CDR3 has 17 amino acids. The V and J ends lost 5 bases and 0 bases, in that order; junction bases with no gene match: 9. Germline CDR1 SGHVS, CDR2 FQNEAQ. The CDR3 sequence: CASSQTGGGLMNTEAFF. DNA for the CDR3: TGTGCCAGCAGCCAGACAGGGGGCGGACTAATGAACACTGAAGCTTTCTTT.

The chain has TRBV6-6 and TRBJ2-2; D is possibly TRBD2 (5 bases). Germline CDR1 MNHNY, CDR2 SVGAGI (reference sequence). The CDR3 totals 14 residues. With 7 bases removed from V and 6 bases from J, the gap between germline ends came to 15 bases. CDR3 sequence: CASITLGVAGELFF. The CDR3 DNA reads TGTGCCAGCATCACCCTGGGAGTCGCCGGGGAGCTGTTTTTT.

V and J are TRBV6-6 and TRBJ1-1, with 7 nucleotides matching TRBD1. Germline V gene sequence: CDR1 MNHNY, CDR2 SVGAGI (reference sequence). The CDR3 is 14 residues long. V lost 6 bases to trimming and J lost 1 base; unmatched junction nucleotides: 5. CDR3 sequence reads: CASRTGDRNTEAFF. CDR3 bases: TGTGCCAGCAGAACGGGGGACAGGAACACTGAAGCTTTCTTT.

CDR3 nucleotide sequence: TGTGCCAGCAGCCCGTACCTAGCGGGAGAATCGCCAATCTACAATGAGCAGTTCTTC. Translating gives CASSPYLAGESPIYNEQFF. The chain is built from TRBV11-2 and TRBJ2-1, with TRBD2 identical over 10 bases. V shed 5 bases, J shed 3 bases, and the junction held 16 bases outside the gene matches. This CDR3 is built from 19 residues. Germline CDR1 is SGHAT and CDR2 is FQNNGV.

The genes are TRBV25-1 and TRBJ1-4; 9 bases are a match to TRBD1. This CDR3 spans 15 amino acids. The germline CDR1 and CDR2 sequences are MGHDK and SYGVNS. Trimming at V came to 4 bases and at J to 8 bases, leaving 8 bases not matched to a gene. The chain's CDR3 is CASSAPGQGWEKLFF. The CDR3 DNA sequence: TGTGCCAGCAGTGCCCCGGGACAGGGATGGGAAAAACTGTTTTTT.

This clone was observed a few times. V gene TRBV10-3 combines with J gene TRBJ2-3; D may be TRBD2 (7 bases). The CDR3 contains 15 residues. Germline CDR1 is ENHRY and CDR2 is SYGVKD. V was cut by 2 bases and J by 6 bases, with 15 bases left in between. The CDR3 region is CAISEGGGAFDTQYF. The CDR3 nucleotides read TGTGCCATCAGTGAGGGCGGGGGCGCATTCGATACGCAGTATTTT.

The chain has TRBV4-1 and TRBJ2-7; 10 positions agree with TRBD2. Trimming took 4 bases from V and 0 from J; bases not matched to a gene: 12. This CDR3 comprises 18 residues. Germline CDR1 reads MGHRA; CDR2 reads YSYEKL. CDR3 sequence reads: CASSLHASGGRSSYEQYF. The CDR3 DNA sequence: TGCGCCAGCAGCCTCCATGCTAGCGGGGGCCGTAGCTCCTACGAGCAGTACTTC.

This rearrangement joins TRBV9 to TRBJ2-1; a possible D gene is TRBD2 (5 bases). With 5 bases removed from V and 2 bases from J, the gap between germline ends came to 11 bases. The germline CDR1 and CDR2 sequences are SGDLS and YYNGEE. The CDR3 is 14 residues long. The CDR3 DNA is TGTGCCAGCAGTGGACTCGGCACCTACAATGAGCAGTTCTTC. It encodes CASSGLGTYNEQFF.

The J gene is TRBJ2-1, the V gene TRBV11-2; possible D gene TRBD1, 6 bases. This CDR3 comprises 17 residues. CDR1 and CDR2 (germline): SGHAT, FQNNGV. V dropped 1 base and J dropped 0 bases, with 13 bases sitting between them. This CDR3 is CASSLGGQSISYNEQFF. The CDR3 region has the DNA TGTGCCAGCAGCTTAGGTGGACAGTCCATCTCCTACAATGAGCAGTTCTTC. Combining the CDR3 with reference TRBV11-2 and TRBJ2-1 gives the whole variable domain EAGVAQSPRYKIIEKRQSVAFWCNPISGHATLYWYQQILGQGPKLLIQFQNNGVVDDSQLPKDRFSAERLKGVDSTLKIQPAKLEDSAVYLCASSLGGQSISYNEQFFGPGTRLTVL.

V and J are TRBV4-1 and TRBJ1-1; D unresolved. This CDR3 is built from 13 residues. Looked up from germline, CDR1 is MGHRA and CDR2 is YSYEKL. The V and J ends lost 2 bases and 8 bases respectively, with 12 bases between them. CDR3: CASSQHWLREAFF. The DNA for the CDR3 is TGCGCCAGCAGCCAACACTGGTTACGGGAAGCTTTCTTT.

The rearrangement joins TRBV9 to TRBJ1-2; the D gene is possibly TRBD1 (6 bases). With 0 bases removed from V and 0 bases from J, the gap between germline ends came to 15 bases. CDR3 size: 17 residues. The germline gives CDR1 SGDLS, CDR2 YYNGEE. The CDR3 is CASSVETGRGSNYGYTF. In DNA form, the CDR3 reads TGTGCCAGCAGCGTAGAAACAGGGCGAGGATCTAACTATGGCTACACCTTC.

The genes are TRBV4-1 and TRBJ1-2; TRBD1 aligns across 7 bases. This CDR3 region has 15 residues. CDR1 is MGHRA and CDR2 is YSYEKL in the germline V gene. V lost 2 bases and J lost 6; bases outside the gene matches: 9. The CDR3 reads CASSQIARGRDGYTF. CDR3 nucleotide sequence: TGCGCCAGCAGCCAAATTGCCAGGGGGAGAGATGGCTACACCTTC.

The CDR3 DNA sequence: TGTGCCAGCACTAGCGGGAGTTGGGCCGGGGAGCTGTTTTTT. Amino acids: CASTSGSWAGELFF. This rearrangement joins TRBV28 to TRBJ2-2; the match to TRBD2 covers 10 bases. After removal of 7 bases from V and 6 bases from J, the junction contained 5 bases not matched to a gene. Germline CDR1 MDHEN, CDR2 SYDVKM. There are 14 residues in the CDR3.

The CDR3 bases are TGTGCCAGCAGCCAAGTGGGCGGACACAACAATGAGCAGTTCTTC. Amino acid sequence: CASSQVGGHNNEQFF. The chain recombines TRBV3-1 (or the pseudogene TRBV3-2) with TRBJ2-1, with D perhaps TRBD1 (5 bases). Germline assignment: CDR1 LGHDT and CDR2 YNNKEL (reference sequence). The CDR3 contains 15 residues. V was trimmed by 1 base and J by 5 bases, leaving 12 bases between them.

This clone has only a few counts. This chain connects TRBV11-1 to TRBJ2-7; TRBD2 is a possible D gene (6 bases). The V end was cut by 2 bases, the J end by 3 bases, with 11 bases between. This CDR3 is 14 amino acids long. Germline values: CDR1 SGHAT, CDR2 FQDESV (reference sequence). As DNA, the CDR3 is TGTGCCAGCAGCTTACACGCGCGGGGCTACGAGCAGTACTTC. Translated: CASSLHARGYEQYF.

The rearrangement uses TRBV9 and TRBJ1-1; 9 bases are shared with TRBD1. The germline V gene has CDR1 SGDLS and CDR2 YYNGEE. Trimming cost V 2 bases and J 1 base; bases outside gene matches: 0. CDR3 size: 14 residues. CDR3 sequence reads: CASSVTGGNTEAFF. CDR3 DNA: TGTGCCAGCAGCGTGACAGGGGGGAACACTGAAGCTTTCTTT.

This rearrangement joins TRBV29-1 to TRBJ1-2; D gene ambiguous. Germline CDR1 SQVTM, CDR2 ANQGSEA. With 5 bases removed from V and 6 bases from J, the gap between germline ends came to 22 bases. The CDR3 totals 15 residues. The DNA of the CDR3 is TGCAGCGTTTTGTTTTATTTGGGAGGAGTGGATGGCTACACCTTC. Protein sequence: CSVLFYLGGVDGYTF.

The gene calls are TRBV2 and TRBJ2-2; the D gene is possibly TRBD1 (5 bases). V lost 2 bases and J lost 6, with 7 bases in between. CDR1 is SNHLY, CDR2 FYNNEI, per germline. CDR3 length equals 13 residues. The CDR3 region has the DNA TGTGCCAGCAGTGAAAGGGGTTCCGGGGAGCTGTTTTTT. Translated: CASSERGSGELFF.

The sample holds a few counts of this clone. The chain uses TRBV5-1 and TRBJ2-1, with 11 bases that match TRBD2. The CDR3 length is 15 residues. With 1 base clipped from V and 10 bases from J, the junction kept 7 bases outside the gene matches. CDR1 and CDR2 (germline): SGHRS, YFSETQ. The CDR3, as DNA: TGCGCCAGCAGCTTGTCAGCTAGCGGGGGGAAGGAGCAGTTCTTC. Amino acids: CASSLSASGGKEQFF. Full variable domain (missing parts from reference TRBV5-1 and TRBJ2-1): KAGVTQTPRYLIKTRGQQVTLSCSPISGHRSVSWYQQTPGQGLQFLFEYFSETQRNKGNFPGRFSGRQFSNSRSEMNVSTLELGDSALYLCASSLSASGGKEQFFGPGTRLTVL.

V usage is TRBV5-1 and J usage is TRBJ2-5; 9 bases fit TRBD1. Unmatched junction bases numbered 5, after V lost 3 bases and J lost 2 bases. The CDR3 spans 15 residues. Germline values: CDR1 SGHRS, CDR2 YFSETQ. CDR3 sequence reads: CASSWDRVGQETQYF. CDR3 DNA sequence: TGCGCCAGCAGCTGGGACAGGGTAGGACAAGAGACCCAGTACTTC.

The J gene is TRBJ1-2, the V gene TRBV15, with D possibly TRBD1 on 5 matching bases. Germline CDR1 and CDR2: LNHNV and YYDKDF (reference sequence). This CDR3 has 15 amino acids. V was cut by 0 bases and J by 8 bases, with 16 bases left in between. The CDR3 is CATSRDLQAAMGYTF. The CDR3 nucleotides read TGTGCCACCAGCAGAGATCTACAGGCGGCTATGGGCTACACCTTC.

The rearrangement joins TRBV19 to TRBJ2-5; tentative D call: TRBD1 (6 bases). V dropped 5 bases and J dropped 3 bases, with 13 bases sitting between them. The CDR3 runs to 14 residues. CDR1 and CDR2 from the germline V gene are LNHDA and SQIVND (reference sequence). CDR3 in DNA: TGTGCCAGTAGTTCCCAAAGGACAGAAGAGACCCAGTACTTC. Translation: CASSSQRTEETQYF.

V gene TRBV4-3 combines with J gene TRBJ2-3, with 9 bases matching TRBD1. Germline CDR1 is LGHNA and CDR2 is YSLEER. The CDR3 loop spans 16 amino acids. Losses at the gene ends were 3 bases for V and 5 bases for J; bases not matched to a gene: 9. For the CDR3, the DNA is TGCGCCAGCAGCCAGCAGGGACAGGGTCGGGGAGATACGCAGTATTTT. It translates to CASSQQGQGRGDTQYF.